Listed below are T cell receptor beta chains from one sample, sequenced in a study of radiation and T cells in renal cell carcinoma. The table came from immunoSEQ multiplex PCR; TCRdb's copy has only in-frame clones and leaves some out. The data show 130,000 to 150,000 clones, with about 88% seen just once and approximately 12% held by the top ten. The sample in question was blood, obtained from a patient whose treatment included radiotherapy and nephrectomy. These receptors all come from a woman aged 50 to 65 with renal cell carcinoma. The CDR3 runs from the conserved cysteine through the conserved F or W. Each record gives: J gene, D gene, clone size, V gene, CDR3 protein, CDR3 DNA. The D gene is left open where the match is weak. Size tells how often a clone was seen (once, few, many) or the class of an expanded clone, and some rows leave it out.

>TRBJ2-1|-|-|TRBV7-3
CASSLTGGYNEQFF
TGTGCCAGCAGCTTAACGGGCGGATACAATGAGCAGTTCTTC
>TRBJ2-1|TRBD1|-|TRBV2
CASREDRSYNEQFF
TGTGCCAGCAGGGAGGACAGGTCCTACAATGAGCAGTTCTTC
>TRBJ1-3|-|-|TRBV7-9
CASSLTGDTIYF
TGTGCCAGCAGCTTAACCGGGGACACCATATATTTT
>TRBJ1-1|-|once|TRBV25-1
CASSEYPYTGAFF
TGTGCCAGCAGTGAATATCCCTACACTGGAGCTTTCTTT
>TRBJ1-2|TRBD1|-|TRBV10-3
CAISEPTGAGGYTF
TGTGCCATCAGTGAGCCGACAGGGGCGGGTGGCTACACCTTC
>TRBJ1-1|-|-|TRBV6-4
CASSDTGRGNTEAFF
TGTGCCAGCAGTGATACAGGGAGGGGTAACACTGAAGCTTTCTTT
>TRBJ2-7|-|-|TRBV6-5
CASSSPGQLSYEQYF
TGTGCCAGCAGTTCTCCCGGGCAGCTCTCCTACGAGCAGTACTTC
>TRBJ1-4|-|-|TRBV4-3
CASSRDGGEKLFF
TGCGCCAGCAGCCGAGACGGTGGTGAAAAACTGTTTTTT
>TRBJ2-5|TRBD1|-|TRBV2
CASSDPGTGQETQYF
TGTGCCAGCAGTGATCCCGGGACAGGGCAAGAGACCCAGTACTTC
>TRBJ1-1|TRBD1|few|TRBV6-5
CASRPGQDEAFF
TGTGCCAGCAGACCTGGACAGGATGAAGCTTTCTTT
>TRBJ1-1|-|once|TRBV7-2
CASSSQGQSTEAFF
TGTGCCAGCAGCTCCCAGGGGCAAAGCACTGAAGCTTTCTTT
>TRBJ1-2|-|-|TRBV5-6
CASSSPGGTYYGYTF
TGTGCCAGCAGCTCGCCCGGAGGGACTTACTATGGCTACACCTTC
>TRBJ1-6|TRBD1|-|TRBV25-1
CASSHRDSYNSPLHF
TGTGCCAGCAGTCACCGGGACAGCTATAATTCACCCCTCCACTTT
>TRBJ1-1|TRBD1|-|TRBV7-9
CASSLDSYRGDTEAFF
TGTGCCAGCAGCTTAGATAGTTACAGGGGGGACACTGAAGCTTTCTTT
>TRBJ2-7|-|-|TRBV13
CASSLGRYEQYF
TGTGCCAGCAGCTTAGGCCGCTACGAGCAGTACTTC
>TRBJ1-2|-|-|TRBV28
CASSFAGGYGYTF
TGTGCCAGCAGTTTTGCCGGTGGCTATGGCTACACCTTC
>TRBJ1-4|TRBD1|-|TRBV18
CASSPRDRGLMDEKLFF
TGTGCCAGCTCACCACGAGACAGGGGGCTTATGGATGAAAAACTGTTTTTT
>TRBJ2-3|-|-|TRBV25-1
CASSDSLTDTQYF
TGTGCCAGCAGTGACAGTCTCACAGATACGCAGTATTTT
>TRBJ1-5|-|-|TRBV28
CASSSRAANQPQHF
TGTGCCAGCAGTTCCCGGGCAGCTAATCAGCCCCAGCATTTT
>TRBJ1-5|-|few|TRBV18
CASSSSRTDQPQHF
TGTGCCAGCTCATCTTCCCGGACAGATCAGCCCCAGCATTTT
>TRBJ1-5|TRBD1|-|TRBV7-2
CASSPGTANQPQHF
TGTGCCAGCAGCCCAGGGACAGCTAATCAGCCCCAGCATTTT
>TRBJ1-3|TRBD1|once|TRBV7-9
CASSLLSGGDGNTIYF
TGTGCCAGCAGTCTTTTGTCAGGGGGCGACGGAAACACCATATATTTT
>TRBJ1-6|-|once|TRBV10-3
CAISEGGAYNSPLHF
TGTGCCATCAGTGAAGGGGGTGCCTATAATTCACCCCTCCACTTT
>TRBJ1-3|-|-|TRBV19
CASSIRSESGNTIYF
TGTGCCAGTAGTATCCGATCGGAGTCTGGAAACACCATATATTTT
>TRBJ2-3|-|-|TRBV2
CASSAHTDTQYF
TGTGCCAGCAGTGCCCATACGGATACGCAGTATTTT
>TRBJ1-6|-|-|TRBV11-2
CASSFSGDNSPLHF
TGTGCCAGCAGCTTCTCAGGAGATAATTCACCCCTCCACTTT
>TRBJ2-2|TRBD2|-|TRBV6-5
CASSYLAGGTGELFF
TGTGCCAGCAGCTATCTAGCGGGGGGCACCGGGGAGCTGTTTTTT
>TRBJ2-7|TRBD2|-|TRBV2
CASNGGDYEQYF
TGTGCCAGCAATGGGGGGGACTACGAGCAGTACTTC
>TRBJ1-3|-|once|TRBV5-4
CASSQKIGSGNTIYF
TGTGCCAGCAGCCAGAAGATCGGGTCTGGAAACACCATATATTTT
>TRBJ1-1|-|-|TRBV29-1
CSAQGLYNTEAFF
TGCAGCGCGCAGGGACTTTATAACACTGAAGCTTTCTTT
>TRBJ1-1|-|-|TRBV7-3
CASSSPSRNTEAFF
TGTGCCAGCAGCTCCCCCTCCCGGAACACTGAAGCTTTCTTT
>TRBJ1-4|-|once|TRBV10-3
CAISRSPGREKLFF
TGTGCCATCAGTCGGTCCCCCGGTCGCGAAAAACTGTTTTTT
>TRBJ2-7|-|-|TRBV2
CASSSVNEQYF
TGTGCCAGCAGTTCGGTTAACGAGCAGTACTTC
>TRBJ2-4|-|few|TRBV6-6
CASSRQRGGIQYF
TGTGCCAGCAGTAGACAGCGCGGTGGCATTCAGTACTTC
>TRBJ1-4|-|-|TRBV5-5
CASSLDPNEKLFF
TGTGCCAGCAGCTTGGACCCTAATGAAAAACTGTTTTTT
>TRBJ2-3|-|-|TRBV29-1
CSARDSTDTQYF
TGCAGCGCCCGGGACAGCACAGATACGCAGTATTTT
>TRBJ1-5|-|-|TRBV19
CASSIGEGGQPQHF
TGTGCCAGTAGCATCGGGGAGGGAGGTCAGCCCCAGCATTTT
>TRBJ1-2|-|-|TRBV6-6
CASSNTRGYTF
TGTGCCAGCAGCAATACTAGGGGCTACACCTTC
>TRBJ2-3|TRBD2|once|TRBV6-1
CASSGKAGVYTDTQYF
TGTGCCAGCAGTGGTAAAGCGGGGGTCTACACAGATACGCAGTATTTT
>TRBJ1-2|-|-|TRBV30
CAWSGGNYGYTF
TGTGCCTGGAGTGGGGGGAACTATGGCTACACCTTC